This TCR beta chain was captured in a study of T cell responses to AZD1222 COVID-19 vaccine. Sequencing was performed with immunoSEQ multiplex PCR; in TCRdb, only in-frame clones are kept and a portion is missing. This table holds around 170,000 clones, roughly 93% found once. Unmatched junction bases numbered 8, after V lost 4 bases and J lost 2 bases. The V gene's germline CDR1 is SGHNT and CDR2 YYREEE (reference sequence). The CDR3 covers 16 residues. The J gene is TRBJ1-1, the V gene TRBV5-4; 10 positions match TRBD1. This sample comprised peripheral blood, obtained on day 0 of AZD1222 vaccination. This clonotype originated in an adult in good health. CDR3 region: CASSADRGLQNTEAFF. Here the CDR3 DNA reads TGTGCCAGCAGCGCCGACAGGGGGCTCCAAAACACTGAAGCTTTCTTT. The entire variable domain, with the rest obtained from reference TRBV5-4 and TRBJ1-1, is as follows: ETGVTQSPTHLIKTRGQQVTLRCSSQSGHNTVSWYQQALGQGPQFIFQYYREEENGRGNFPPRFSGLQFPNYSSELNVNALELDDSALYLCASSADRGLQNTEAFFGQGTRLTVV.